This TCR beta chain was recovered during a study of response to subunit inactivated influenza vaccine. The study's findings and limits: The authors suggested that every seasonal influenza vaccination recruits few new T cells.

Each CDR3 protein gets one entry after TCRdb re-called the RT-PCR reads with MiXCR. Found here are around 530,000 distinct CDR3 sequences, 16% of them singletons; the top ten hold roughly 3%. V was shortened by 7 bases and J by 1 base, with 17 bases between the two germline ends. The CDR3 contains 15 residues. Germline CDR1 is ENHRY and CDR2 is SYGVKD. In the case of this clonotype: Its antigen is not known.

The material sequenced was CD4+ T cells sorted from PBMCs, taken less than 25 months after vaccination. The chain uses TRBV10-3 and TRBJ2-7; D may be TRBD1 or TRBD2 (6 bases each). This TCR derives from a man between 50 and 69 years old who received an inactivated influenza vaccine. The CDR3 spells CAITGGGAISYEQYF. For the CDR3, the DNA is TGTGCCATCACCGGAGGGGGAGCAATTTCCTACGAGCAGTACTTC.